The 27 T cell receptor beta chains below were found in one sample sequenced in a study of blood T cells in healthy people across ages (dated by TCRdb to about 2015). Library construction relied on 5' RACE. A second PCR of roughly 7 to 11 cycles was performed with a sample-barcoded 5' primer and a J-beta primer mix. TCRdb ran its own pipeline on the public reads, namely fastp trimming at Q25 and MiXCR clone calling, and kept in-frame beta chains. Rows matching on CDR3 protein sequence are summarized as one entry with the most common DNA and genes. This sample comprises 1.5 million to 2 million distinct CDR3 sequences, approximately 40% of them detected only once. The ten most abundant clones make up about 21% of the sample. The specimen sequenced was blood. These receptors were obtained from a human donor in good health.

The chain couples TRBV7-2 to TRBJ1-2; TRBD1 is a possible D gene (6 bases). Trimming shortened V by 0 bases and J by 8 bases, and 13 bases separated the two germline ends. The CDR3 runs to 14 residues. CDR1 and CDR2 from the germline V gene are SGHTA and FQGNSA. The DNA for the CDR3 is TGTGCCAGCAGCTTAGCCGGGGGGGCGCAGGGCTACACCTTC. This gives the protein CASSLAGGAQGYTF.

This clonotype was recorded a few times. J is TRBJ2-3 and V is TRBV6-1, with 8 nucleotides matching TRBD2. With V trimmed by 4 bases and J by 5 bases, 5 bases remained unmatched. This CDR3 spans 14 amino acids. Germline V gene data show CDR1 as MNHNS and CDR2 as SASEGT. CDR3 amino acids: CASSVAGWGDTQYF. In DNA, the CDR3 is TGTGCCAGCAGTGTAGCGGGGTGGGGAGATACGCAGTATTTT.

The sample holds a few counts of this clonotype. The CDR3 coding sequence is TGTGCCAGCAGCCAAGGGGGGGACAGGGGCCTGAAAATCTATGGCTACACCTTC. Encoded protein: CASSQGGDRGLKIYGYTF. The chain carries TRBV4-2 and TRBJ1-2; 10 positions agree with TRBD1. The V gene end was trimmed by 1 base and the J gene end by 4 bases; junction bases not matched to a gene: 12. The CDR3 spans 18 residues. CDR1 is LGHNA, CDR2 YNFKEQ, per germline.

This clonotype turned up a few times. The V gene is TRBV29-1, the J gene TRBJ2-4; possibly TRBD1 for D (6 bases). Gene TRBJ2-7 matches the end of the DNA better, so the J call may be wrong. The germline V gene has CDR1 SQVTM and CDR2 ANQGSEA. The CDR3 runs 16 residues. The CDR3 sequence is CSVEDRARQGSYEQYF. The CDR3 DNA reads TGCAGCGTTGAAGATCGGGCGAGGCAGGGGTCCTACGAGCAGTACTTC.

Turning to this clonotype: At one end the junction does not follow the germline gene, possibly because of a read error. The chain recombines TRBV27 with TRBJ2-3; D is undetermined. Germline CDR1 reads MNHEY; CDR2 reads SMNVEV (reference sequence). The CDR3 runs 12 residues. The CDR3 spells CAGSFGTDTQYF. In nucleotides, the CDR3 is TGTGCCGGCAGTTTCGGCACAGATACGCAGTATTTT.

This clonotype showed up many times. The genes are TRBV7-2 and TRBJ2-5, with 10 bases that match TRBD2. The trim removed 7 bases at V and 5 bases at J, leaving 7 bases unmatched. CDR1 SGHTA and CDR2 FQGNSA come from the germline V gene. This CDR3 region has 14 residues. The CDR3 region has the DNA TGTGCCAGCACCCCAGCGGGGGGGCAGGAGACCCAGTACTTC. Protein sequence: CASTPAGGQETQYF.

DNA of the CDR3: TGTGCCAGCAGCCGGGACAGAAGTAACTACGAGCAGTACTTC. It translates to CASSRDRSNYEQYF. The gene calls are TRBV7-8 and TRBJ2-7; 7 bases map to TRBD1. Losses at the gene ends were 5 bases for V and 3 bases for J; bases not matched to a gene: 7. The CDR3 loop spans 14 amino acids. Germline V gene sequence: CDR1 SGHVS, CDR2 FQNEAQ.

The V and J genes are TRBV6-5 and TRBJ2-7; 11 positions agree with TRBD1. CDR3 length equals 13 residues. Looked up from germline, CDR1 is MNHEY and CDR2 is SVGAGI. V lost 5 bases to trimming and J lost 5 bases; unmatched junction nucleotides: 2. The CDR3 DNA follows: TGTGCCAGCAGTAGGGACAGGGGGGACGAGCAGTACTTC. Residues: CASSRDRGDEQYF.

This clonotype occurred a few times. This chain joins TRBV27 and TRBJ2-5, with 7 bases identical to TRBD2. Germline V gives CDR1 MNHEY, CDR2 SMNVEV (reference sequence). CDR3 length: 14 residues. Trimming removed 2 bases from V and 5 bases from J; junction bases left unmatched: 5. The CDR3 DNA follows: TGTGCCAGCAGTTTAAGCCTAGCGGTTGAGACCCAGTACTTC. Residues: CASSLSLAVETQYF.

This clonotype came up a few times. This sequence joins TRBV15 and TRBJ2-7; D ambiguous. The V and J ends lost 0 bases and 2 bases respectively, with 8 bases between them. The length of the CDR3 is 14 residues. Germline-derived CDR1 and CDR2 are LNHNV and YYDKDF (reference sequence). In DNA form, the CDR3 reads TGTGCCACCAGCAGAGATTCGGGTCCCTACGAGCAGTACTTC. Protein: CATSRDSGPYEQYF.

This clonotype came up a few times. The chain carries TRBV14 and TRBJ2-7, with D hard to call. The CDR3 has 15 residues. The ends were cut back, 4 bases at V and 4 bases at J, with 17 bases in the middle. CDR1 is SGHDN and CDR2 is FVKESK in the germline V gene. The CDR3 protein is CASSRDILSGYEQYF. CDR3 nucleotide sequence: TGTGCCAGCAGCCGCGACATCCTCAGTGGGTACGAGCAGTACTTC.

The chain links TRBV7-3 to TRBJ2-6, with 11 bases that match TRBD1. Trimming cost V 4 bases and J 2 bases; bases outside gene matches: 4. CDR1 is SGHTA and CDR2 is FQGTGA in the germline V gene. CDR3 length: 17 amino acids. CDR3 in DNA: TGTGCCAGCAGCTGGACAGGGGGCCAGGCTGGGGCCAACGTCCTGACTTTC. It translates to CASSWTGGQAGANVLTF. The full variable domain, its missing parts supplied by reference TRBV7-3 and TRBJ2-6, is GAGVSQTPSNKVTEKGKYVELRCDPISGHTALYWYRQSLGQGPEFLIYFQGTGAADDSGLPNDRFFAVRPEGSVSTLKIQRTERGDSAVYLCASSWTGGQAGANVLTFGAGSRLTVL.

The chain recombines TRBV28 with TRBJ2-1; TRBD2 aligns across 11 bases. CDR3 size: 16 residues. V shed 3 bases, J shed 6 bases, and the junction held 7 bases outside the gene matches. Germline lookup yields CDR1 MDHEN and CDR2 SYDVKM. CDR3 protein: CASSLWASGGSNEQFF. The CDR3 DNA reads TGTGCCAGCAGTTTGTGGGCTAGCGGGGGGTCCAATGAGCAGTTCTTC.

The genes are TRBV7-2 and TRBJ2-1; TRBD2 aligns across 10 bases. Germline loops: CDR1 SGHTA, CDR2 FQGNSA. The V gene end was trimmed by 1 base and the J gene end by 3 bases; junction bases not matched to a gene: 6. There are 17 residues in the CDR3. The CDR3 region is CASSLGGPSGGYNEQFF. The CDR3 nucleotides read TGTGCCAGCAGCTTAGGAGGACCTAGCGGGGGCTACAATGAGCAGTTCTTC.

Written as DNA, the CDR3 is TGCAGCGTTGAGTTTGGGCAGGGCTCCCCCCGAGCTTTCTTT. Its protein is CSVEFGQGSPRAFF. The chain has TRBV29-1 and TRBJ1-1; possibly TRBD1 for D (5 bases). Germline values: CDR1 SQVTM, CDR2 ANQGSEA. This CDR3 spans 14 amino acids. The V end lost 3 bases, the J end lost 10 bases, and 21 bases lay between the germline ends. The variable domain in full, completed from reference TRBV29-1 and TRBJ1-1, reads SAVISQKPSRDICQRGTSLTIQCQVDSQVTMMFWYRQQPGQSLTLIATANQGSEATYESGFVIDKFPISRPNLTFSTLTVSNMSPEDSSIYLCSVEFGQGSPRAFFGQGTRLTVV.

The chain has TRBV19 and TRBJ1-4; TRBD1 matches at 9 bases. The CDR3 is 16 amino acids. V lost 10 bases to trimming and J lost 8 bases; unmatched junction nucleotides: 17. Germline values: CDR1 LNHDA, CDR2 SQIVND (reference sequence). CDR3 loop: CANNPSPGQGYEKLFF. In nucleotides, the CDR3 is TGTGCCAATAATCCCTCCCCGGGACAGGGATACGAAAAACTGTTTTTT.

Here the CDR3 DNA reads TGCAGTGCTAGAGACAGGACTAGCGGGGGCTACGAGCAGTACTTC. Protein: CSARDRTSGGYEQYF. This chain links TRBV20-1 with TRBJ2-1; 13 nucleotides match TRBD2. Judging by the DNA end, TRBJ2-7 fits better; the J call may be wrong. Germline lookup yields CDR1 DFQATT and CDR2 SNEGSKA (reference sequence). This CDR3 spans 15 amino acids.

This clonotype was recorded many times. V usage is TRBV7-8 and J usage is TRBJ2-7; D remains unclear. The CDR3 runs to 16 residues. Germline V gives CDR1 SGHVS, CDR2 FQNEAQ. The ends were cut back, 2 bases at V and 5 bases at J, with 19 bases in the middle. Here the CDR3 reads CASSLSRVVVSNEQYF. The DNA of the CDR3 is TGTGCCAGCAGCTTAAGTCGGGTGGTTGTGTCTAACGAGCAGTACTTC.

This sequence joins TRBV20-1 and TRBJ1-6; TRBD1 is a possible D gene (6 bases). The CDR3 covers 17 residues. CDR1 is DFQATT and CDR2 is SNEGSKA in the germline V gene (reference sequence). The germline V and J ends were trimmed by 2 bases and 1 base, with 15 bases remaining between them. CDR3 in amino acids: CSARSTGSGSYNSPLHF. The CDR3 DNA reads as TGCAGTGCTAGAAGCACAGGGAGTGGGTCCTATAATTCACCCCTCCACTTT.

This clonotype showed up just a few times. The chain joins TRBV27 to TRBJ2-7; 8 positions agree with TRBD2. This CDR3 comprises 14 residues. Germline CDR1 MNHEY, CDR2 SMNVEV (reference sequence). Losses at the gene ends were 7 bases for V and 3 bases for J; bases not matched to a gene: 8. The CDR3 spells CASMRGAGLYEQYF. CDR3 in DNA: TGTGCCAGCATGCGGGGGGCAGGACTCTACGAGCAGTACTTC.

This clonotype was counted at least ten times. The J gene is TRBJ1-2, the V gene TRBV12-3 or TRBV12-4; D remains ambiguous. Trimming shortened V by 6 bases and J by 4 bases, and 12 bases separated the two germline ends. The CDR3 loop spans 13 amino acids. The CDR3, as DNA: TGTGCCAGCAGCCTCGGGAGAACCTATGGCTACACCTTC. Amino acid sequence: CASSLGRTYGYTF.

The CDR3 sequence is CASSYSMAGYADTQYF. In DNA, the CDR3 is TGTGCCAGCAGTTACTCGATGGCGGGGTACGCAGATACGCAGTATTTT. This chain links TRBV6-5 with TRBJ2-3; perhaps TRBD2 as D (6 bases). The V gene lost 0 bases and the J gene lost 4 bases, with 14 bases spanning the gap. This CDR3 is built from 16 residues. In germline, CDR1 is MNHEY, CDR2 SVGAGI.

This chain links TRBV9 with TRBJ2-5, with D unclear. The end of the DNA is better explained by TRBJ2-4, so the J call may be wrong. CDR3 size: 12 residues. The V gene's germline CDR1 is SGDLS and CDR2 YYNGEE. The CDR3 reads CASSVIVDIQYF. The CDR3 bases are TGTGCCAGCAGCGTAATCGTAGACATTCAGTACTTC.

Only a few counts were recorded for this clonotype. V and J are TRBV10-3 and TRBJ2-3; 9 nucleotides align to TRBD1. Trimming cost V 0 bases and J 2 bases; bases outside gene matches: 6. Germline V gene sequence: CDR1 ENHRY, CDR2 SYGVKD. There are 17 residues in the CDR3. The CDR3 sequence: CAISESTQGAVTDTQYF. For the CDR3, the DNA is TGTGCCATCAGTGAGTCGACACAGGGGGCTGTCACAGATACGCAGTATTTT.

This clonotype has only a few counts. CDR3 sequence: CSAVHGGDTEAFF. The CDR3 coding sequence is TGCAGTGCTGTACACGGAGGGGACACTGAAGCTTTCTTT. V gene TRBV20-1 combines with J gene TRBJ1-1; weak D call: TRBD1 (5 bases). Germline CDR1 DFQATT, CDR2 SNEGSKA (reference sequence). V gave up 5 bases and J gave up 3 bases, with 13 bases separating them. The CDR3 covers 13 residues.

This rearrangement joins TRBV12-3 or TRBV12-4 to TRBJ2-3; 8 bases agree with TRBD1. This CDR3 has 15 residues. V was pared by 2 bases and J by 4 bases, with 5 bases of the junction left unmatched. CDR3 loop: CASSLRQGSSDTQYF. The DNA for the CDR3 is TGTGCCAGCAGTTTAAGACAGGGGAGCTCAGATACGCAGTATTTT.

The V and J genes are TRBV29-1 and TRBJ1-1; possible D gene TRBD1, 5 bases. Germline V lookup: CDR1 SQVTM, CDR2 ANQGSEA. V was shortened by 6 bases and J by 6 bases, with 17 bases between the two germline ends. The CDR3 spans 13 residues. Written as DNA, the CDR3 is TGCAGCGTCTCAGGGCTCTGGGGCGCTGAAGCTTTCTTT. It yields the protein CSVSGLWGAEAFF.